Listed below are T cell receptor beta chains from one sample, sequenced in a study of blood T cells in healthy people across ages. TCRdb used MiXCR to reprocess the 5' RACE reads, holding one entry per CDR3 protein. The sample holds under 950,000 distinct CDR3 sequences; around a fifth are singletons and the top ten take 22%. Sequencing was performed on blood. Receptors were obtained from a man between 65 and 79 years old in good health. Both conserved end residues are part of each CDR3. The D gene is left open where the match is weak.

D	V	J	CDR3
TRBD2	TRBV5-6	TRBJ2-3	CASSSLAGSSSDTQYF
TRBD1	TRBV12-3/TRBV12-4	TRBJ2-2	CASSSRQGAIGELFF
.	TRBV20-1	TRBJ1-2	CSAITGPRGGYTF
TRBD1	TRBV12-3/TRBV12-4	TRBJ2-1	CASSFLGQGTNEQFF
TRBD2	TRBV20-1	TRBJ2-1	CSAPGTSGNEQFF
.	TRBV18	TRBJ1-2	CASSLRTEDYGYTF
TRBD2	TRBV29-1	TRBJ2-5	CSASGGRQETQYF
.	TRBV29-1	TRBJ2-1	CSVDLRGAFLGDEQFF
TRBD2	TRBV20-1	TRBJ2-1	CSATRGGPYNEQFF
.	TRBV20-1	TRBJ1-4	CSAREGFNEKLFF
.	TRBV6-5	TRBJ2-6	CASSYSQGQANVLTF
.	TRBV29-1	TRBJ1-2	CSVDPYGGNYGYTF
TRBD2	TRBV7-3	TRBJ2-2	CASSLASGGNTGELFF
.	TRBV2	TRBJ2-5	CASHPRGWEETQYF
.	TRBV12-3/TRBV12-4	TRBJ1-3	CASSLISGNTIYF
.	TRBV7-2	TRBJ2-7	CASSFRGQYSYEQYF
TRBD2	TRBV28	TRBJ2-2	CASGGGRLNTGELFF
TRBD1	TRBV11-3	.	CASTSGTGIYNEQFF
.	TRBV29-1	TRBJ2-3	CSVPLTGTVDTQYF
TRBD1	TRBV12-3/TRBV12-4	TRBJ1-1	CASSRQGTGENTEAFF
TRBD1	TRBV6-5	TRBJ1-4	CASRTRRTGQEKLFF
TRBD2	TRBV20-1	TRBJ2-3	CSAPPSGATDTQYF
.	TRBV18	TRBJ1-1	CASSPLGGRNTEAFF
TRBD2	TRBV7-9	TRBJ2-1	CASSQPGTTRKSTYNEQFF
.	TRBV19	TRBJ2-5	CASRHRTAQETQYF
.	TRBV12-3/TRBV12-4	TRBJ1-1	CASRLGTVNTEAFF
.	TRBV6-2/TRBV6-3	TRBJ2-3	CASSDPQGGQYF
.	TRBV12-3/TRBV12-4	TRBJ2-5	CASSSRTGETQYF
TRBD2	TRBV7-2	TRBJ2-3	CASSLVAGGFDTQYF
TRBD1	TRBV27	TRBJ1-5	CASSRTGVNQPQHF